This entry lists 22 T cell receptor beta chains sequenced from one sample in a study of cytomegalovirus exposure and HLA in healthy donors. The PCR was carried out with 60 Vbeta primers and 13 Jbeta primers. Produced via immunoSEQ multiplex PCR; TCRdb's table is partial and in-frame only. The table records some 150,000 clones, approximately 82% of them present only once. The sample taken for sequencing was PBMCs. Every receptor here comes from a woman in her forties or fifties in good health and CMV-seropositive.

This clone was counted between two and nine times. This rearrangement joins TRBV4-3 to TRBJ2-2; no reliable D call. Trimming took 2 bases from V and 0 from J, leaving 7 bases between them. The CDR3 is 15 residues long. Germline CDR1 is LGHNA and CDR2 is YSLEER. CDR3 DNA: TGCGCCAGCAGCCAAAACAACGCGAACACCGGGGAGCTGTTTTTT. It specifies CASSQNNANTGELFF.

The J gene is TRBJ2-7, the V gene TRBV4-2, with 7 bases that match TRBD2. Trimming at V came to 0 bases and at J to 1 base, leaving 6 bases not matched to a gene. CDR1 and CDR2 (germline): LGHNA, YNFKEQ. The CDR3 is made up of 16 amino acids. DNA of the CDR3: TGTGCCAGCAGCCAAGATCCCAGCGGGGTATCCTACGAGCAGTACTTC. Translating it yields CASSQDPSGVSYEQYF.

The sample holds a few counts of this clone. The CDR3 DNA follows: TGTGCCAGCAGTCCATCCGTGAGCTCCTACGAGCAGTACTTC. This encodes CASSPSVSSYEQYF. The chain couples TRBV6-1 to TRBJ2-7; no reliable D call. The germline V gene has CDR1 MNHNS and CDR2 SASEGT. The CDR3 length is 14 residues. Trimming took off 5 bases at V and 0 bases at J, with 11 bases between the two ends.

CDR3 DNA sequence: TGTGCCAGCAGCCAACCCCGGGACACTGAGTGGGAAGCTTTCTTT. Its translation: CASSQPRDTEWEAFF. This chain connects TRBV14 to TRBJ1-1; maybe TRBD1 (6 bases). CDR1 and CDR2 (germline): SGHDN, FVKESK. V shed 2 bases and J shed 8 bases, with 18 bases lying between them. The CDR3 sequence is 15 residues long.

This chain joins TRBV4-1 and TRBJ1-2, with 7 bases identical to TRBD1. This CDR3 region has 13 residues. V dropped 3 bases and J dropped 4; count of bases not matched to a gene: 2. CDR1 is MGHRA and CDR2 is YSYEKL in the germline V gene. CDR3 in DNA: TGCGCCAGCAGCCAGACAGGGTCCTATGGCTACACCTTC. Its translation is CASSQTGSYGYTF.

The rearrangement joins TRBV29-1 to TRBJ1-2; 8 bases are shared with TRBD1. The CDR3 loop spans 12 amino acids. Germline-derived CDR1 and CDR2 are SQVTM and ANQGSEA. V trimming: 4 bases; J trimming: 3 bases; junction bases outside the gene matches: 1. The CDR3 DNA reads TGCAGCGTTGTACAGGGGGACTATGGCTACACCTTC. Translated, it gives CSVVQGDYGYTF. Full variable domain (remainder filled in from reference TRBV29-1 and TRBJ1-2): SAVISQKPSRDICQRGTSLTIQCQVDSQVTMMFWYRQQPGQSLTLIATANQGSEATYESGFVIDKFPISRPNLTFSTLTVSNMSPEDSSIYLCSVVQGDYGYTFGSGTRLTVV.

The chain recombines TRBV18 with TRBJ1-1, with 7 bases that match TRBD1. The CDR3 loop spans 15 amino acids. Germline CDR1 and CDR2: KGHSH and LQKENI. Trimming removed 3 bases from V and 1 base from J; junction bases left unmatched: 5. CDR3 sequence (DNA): TGTGCCAGCTCACCGAAACAGGGGACGAACACTGAAGCTTTCTTT. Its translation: CASSPKQGTNTEAFF.

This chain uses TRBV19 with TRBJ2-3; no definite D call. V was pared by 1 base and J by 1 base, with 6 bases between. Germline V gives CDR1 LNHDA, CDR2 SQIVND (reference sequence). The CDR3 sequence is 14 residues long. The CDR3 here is CASSIGSGTDTQYF. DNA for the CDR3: TGTGCCAGTAGTATAGGCTCGGGCACAGATACGCAGTATTTT.

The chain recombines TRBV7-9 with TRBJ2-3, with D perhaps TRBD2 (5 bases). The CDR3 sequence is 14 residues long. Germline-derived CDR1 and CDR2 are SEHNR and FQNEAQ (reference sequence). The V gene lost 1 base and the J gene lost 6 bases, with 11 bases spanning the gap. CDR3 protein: CASSLVAGSDTQYF. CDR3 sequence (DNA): TGTGCCAGCAGCTTAGTCGCGGGCAGTGATACGCAGTATTTT.

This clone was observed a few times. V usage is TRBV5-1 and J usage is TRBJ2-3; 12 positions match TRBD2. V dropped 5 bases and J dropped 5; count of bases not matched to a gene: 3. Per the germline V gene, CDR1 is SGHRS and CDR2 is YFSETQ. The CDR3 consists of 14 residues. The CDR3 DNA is TGCGCCAGCAGTCTAGCGGGGGGGGTAGATACGCAGTATTTT. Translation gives CASSLAGGVDTQYF.

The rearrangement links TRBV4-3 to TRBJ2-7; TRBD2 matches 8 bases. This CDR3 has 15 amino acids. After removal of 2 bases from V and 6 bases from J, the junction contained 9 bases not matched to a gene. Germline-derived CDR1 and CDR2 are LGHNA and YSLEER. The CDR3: CASSQITGGAIEQYF. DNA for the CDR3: TGCGCCAGCAGCCAAATCACCGGGGGGGCCATCGAGCAGTACTTC.

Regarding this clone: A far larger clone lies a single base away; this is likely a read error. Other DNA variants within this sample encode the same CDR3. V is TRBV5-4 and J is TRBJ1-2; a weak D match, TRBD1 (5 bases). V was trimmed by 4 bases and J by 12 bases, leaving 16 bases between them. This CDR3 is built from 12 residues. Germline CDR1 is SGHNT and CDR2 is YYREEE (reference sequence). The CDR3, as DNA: TGTGCCAGCAGCCAAGATACAGGAGAGCACACCTTC. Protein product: CASSQDTGEHTF.

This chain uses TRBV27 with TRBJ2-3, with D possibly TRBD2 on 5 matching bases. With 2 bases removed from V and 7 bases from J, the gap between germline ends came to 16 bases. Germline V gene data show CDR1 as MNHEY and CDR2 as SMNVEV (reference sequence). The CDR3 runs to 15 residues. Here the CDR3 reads CASSLAAAATNTQYF. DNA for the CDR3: TGTGCCAGCAGTTTAGCAGCGGCGGCCACGAATACGCAGTATTTT.

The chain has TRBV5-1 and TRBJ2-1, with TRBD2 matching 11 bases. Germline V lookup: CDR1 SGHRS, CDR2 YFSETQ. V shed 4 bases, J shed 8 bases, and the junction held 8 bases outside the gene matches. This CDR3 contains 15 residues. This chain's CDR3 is CASSRSSGGRDEQFF. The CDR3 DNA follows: TGCGCCAGCAGCCGATCTAGCGGGGGGCGAGATGAGCAGTTCTTC. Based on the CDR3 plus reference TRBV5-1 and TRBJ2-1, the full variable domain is KAGVTQTPRYLIKTRGQQVTLSCSPISGHRSVSWYQQTPGQGLQFLFEYFSETQRNKGNFPGRFSGRQFSNSRSEMNVSTLELGDSALYLCASSRSSGGRDEQFFGPGTRLTVL.

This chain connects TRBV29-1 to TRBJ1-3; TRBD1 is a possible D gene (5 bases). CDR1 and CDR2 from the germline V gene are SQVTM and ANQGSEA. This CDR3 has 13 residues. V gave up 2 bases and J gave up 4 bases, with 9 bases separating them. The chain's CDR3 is CSVEFSGGNTIYF. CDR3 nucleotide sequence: TGCAGCGTTGAATTCTCAGGGGGAAACACCATATATTTT.

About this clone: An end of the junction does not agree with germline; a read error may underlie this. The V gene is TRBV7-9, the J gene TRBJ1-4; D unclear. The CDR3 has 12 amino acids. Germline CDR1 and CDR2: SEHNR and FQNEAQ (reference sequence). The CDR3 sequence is CSSSPTNEKLFF. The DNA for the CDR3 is TGTTCCAGCAGTCCTACTAATGAAAAACTGTTTTTT.

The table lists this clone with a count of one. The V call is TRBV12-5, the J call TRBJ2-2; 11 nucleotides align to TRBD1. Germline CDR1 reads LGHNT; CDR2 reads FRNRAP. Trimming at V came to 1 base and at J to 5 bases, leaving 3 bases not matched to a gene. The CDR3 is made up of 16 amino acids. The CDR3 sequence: CASGLGTGGLTGELFF. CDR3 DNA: TGTGCTAGTGGTTTGGGGACAGGGGGCCTGACCGGGGAGCTGTTTTTT.

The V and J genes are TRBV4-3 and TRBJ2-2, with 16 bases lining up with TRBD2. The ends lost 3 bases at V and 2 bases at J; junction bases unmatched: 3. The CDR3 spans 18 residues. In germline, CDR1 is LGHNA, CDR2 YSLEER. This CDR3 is CASSQGLAGGINTGELFF. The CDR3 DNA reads TGCGCCAGCAGCCAGGGACTAGCGGGGGGGATTAACACCGGGGAGCTGTTTTTT.

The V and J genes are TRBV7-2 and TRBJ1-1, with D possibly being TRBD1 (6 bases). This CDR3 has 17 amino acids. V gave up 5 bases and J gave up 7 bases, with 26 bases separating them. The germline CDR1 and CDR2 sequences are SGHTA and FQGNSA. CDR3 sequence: CASSQLLLRDTAYEAFF. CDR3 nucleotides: TGTGCCAGCAGCCAACTCTTACTCCGGGACACGGCTTATGAAGCTTTCTTT.

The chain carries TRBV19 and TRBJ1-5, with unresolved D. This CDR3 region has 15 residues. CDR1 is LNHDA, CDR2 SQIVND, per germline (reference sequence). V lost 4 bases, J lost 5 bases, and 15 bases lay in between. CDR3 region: CASSRWAVDDQPQHF. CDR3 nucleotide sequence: TGTGCCAGTAGTAGGTGGGCAGTTGATGATCAGCCCCAGCATTTT.

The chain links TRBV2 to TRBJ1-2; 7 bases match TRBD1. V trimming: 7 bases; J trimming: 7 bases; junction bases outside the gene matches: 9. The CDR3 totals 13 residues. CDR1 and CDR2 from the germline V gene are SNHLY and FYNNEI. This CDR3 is CASNTRGLGGYTF. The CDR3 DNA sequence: TGTGCCAGCAATACTAGGGGGCTCGGTGGCTACACCTTC.

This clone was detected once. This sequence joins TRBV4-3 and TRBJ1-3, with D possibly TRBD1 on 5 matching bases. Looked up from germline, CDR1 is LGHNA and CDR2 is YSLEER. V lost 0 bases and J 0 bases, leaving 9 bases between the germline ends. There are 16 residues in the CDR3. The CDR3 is CASSQESQDSGNTIYF. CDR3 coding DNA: TGCGCCAGCAGCCAAGAATCACAGGACTCTGGAAACACCATATATTTT.